The 26 T cell receptor beta chains presented below share a single source sample, sequenced in a study of metastatic and nonmetastatic thyroid tumors. TCRdb redid the clone calls on the PCR reads using MiXCR. The table includes 7,000 or so clones, approximately 25% detected once. Thyroid surgery had not been preceded by any treatment in any patient. The sample was adjacent normal tissue. These receptors were collected from a male donor with papillary thyroid cancer or a benign thyroid nodule (not recorded which). Some clones in this sample may be carry-over from other donors' samples.

The chain combines TRBV2 with TRBJ2-5; TRBD1 aligns across 7 bases. With 6 bases clipped from V and 1 base from J, the junction kept 8 bases outside the gene matches. Germline V CDR1 and CDR2: SNHLY, FYNNEI. The CDR3 loop spans 15 amino acids. CDR3 amino acids: CASSFGQEIQETQYF. The CDR3 DNA is TGTGCCAGCAGCTTTGGACAGGAGATCCAAGAGACCCAGTACTTC.

This clone appeared many times. The chain has TRBV5-1 and TRBJ1-4; TRBD1 agrees at 8 bases. The CDR3 is 14 amino acids. Germline lookup yields CDR1 SGHRS and CDR2 YFSETQ. The junction had 3 bases not matched to a gene; V was cut back by 2 bases and J by 6 bases. DNA for the CDR3: TGCGCCAGCAGCTTCTCACAGGGGGATGAAAAACTGTTTTTT. Encoded protein: CASSFSQGDEKLFF. Filled out from reference TRBV5-1 and TRBJ1-4, the complete variable domain reads KAGVTQTPRYLIKTRGQQVTLSCSPISGHRSVSWYQQTPGQGLQFLFEYFSETQRNKGNFPGRFSGRQFSNSRSEMNVSTLELGDSALYLCASSFSQGDEKLFFGSGTQLSVL.

The CDR3 DNA reads TGCGCCAGCACCCGTGGGCAGGGCACAGATACGCAGTATTTT. It codes for CASTRGQGTDTQYF. The chain carries TRBV5-1 and TRBJ2-3; D gene uncertain. Germline CDR1 and CDR2: SGHRS and YFSETQ. Trimming cost V 6 bases and J 1 base, with 12 bases left between them. The CDR3 has 14 residues.

This chain uses TRBV7-6 with TRBJ1-1, with a weak D call TRBD1 (5 bases). In germline, CDR1 is SGHVS, CDR2 FNYEAQ. CDR3 length: 15 residues. V was pared by 5 bases and J by 4 bases, with 17 bases between. DNA for the CDR3: TGTGCCAGCAGCCCGCGGATAGGGGATGGCACTGAAGCTTTCTTT. Its translation is CASSPRIGDGTEAFF.

The chain employs TRBV20-1 and TRBJ1-5, with 7 bases aligning to TRBD1. V lost 3 bases and J lost 0; bases outside the gene matches: 11. CDR1 is DFQATT and CDR2 is SNEGSKA in the germline V gene (reference sequence). The CDR3 contains 17 residues. DNA for the CDR3: TGCAGTGCTAGTGGGATAGGGGGCTGTGGTAGCAATCAGCCCCAGCATTTT. This gives the protein CSASGIGGCGSNQPQHF.

Many counts were recorded for this clone. This rearrangement joins TRBV5-4 to TRBJ1-3; TRBD1 matches 8 bases. V lost 2 bases and J lost 0; bases outside the gene matches: 10. CDR1 is SGHNT, CDR2 YYREEE, per germline (reference sequence). The CDR3 loop spans 18 amino acids. The CDR3 reads CASSFGTGDYDSGNTIYF. The CDR3 nucleotides are TGTGCCAGCAGCTTCGGGACAGGCGACTACGACTCTGGAAACACCATATATTTT.

V usage is TRBV6-1 and J usage is TRBJ1-6; no clear D gene. From germline, CDR1 is MNHNS and CDR2 SASEGT. There are 16 residues in the CDR3. V lost 3 bases to trimming and J lost 5 bases, with 14 bases between them. The CDR3, as DNA: TGTGCCAGCAGTGAGTCGGCCGCCAAACATAATTCACCCCTCCACTTT. It translates to CASSESAAKHNSPLHF.

Of note for this clone: The junction does not match germline at one end; this may be a read error. V and J are TRBV6-2 or TRBV6-3 and TRBJ1-5; the D is unclear. The CDR3 consists of 15 residues. Germline loops: CDR1 MNHEY, CDR2 SVGEGT. As DNA, the CDR3 is TGTGCCAGCAGTAGAAGGGCAGAGTGGAATATGCCCCAGCACTTT. It codes for CASSRRAEWNMPQHF.

The rearrangement links TRBV10-3 to TRBJ2-7; tentatively, D is TRBD1 (5 bases). This CDR3 has 13 residues. Trimming removed 3 bases at V and 4 bases at J, with 10 bases between. The germline gives CDR1 ENHRY, CDR2 SYGVKD. CDR3 in amino acids: CAISDRQGYEQYF. The CDR3, as DNA: TGTGCCATCAGTGATCGTCAGGGATACGAGCAGTACTTC.

This sequence joins TRBV19 and TRBJ1-1; D is unresolved. Trimming removed 1 base from V and 4 bases from J, with 10 bases in between. Germline CDR1 is LNHDA and CDR2 is SQIVND (reference sequence). The CDR3 length is 14 residues. The CDR3 coding sequence is TGTGCCAGTAGTATAGTACAGTACCCCACTGAAGCTTTCTTT. This sequence encodes CASSIVQYPTEAFF.

This clone was counted ten times or more. The CDR3 region has the DNA TGTGCCAGCAGTCTGACAGGGGGTTTAACAGATACGCAGTATTTT. Protein sequence: CASSLTGGLTDTQYF. V and J are TRBV14 and TRBJ2-3; 9 nucleotides line up with TRBD1. This CDR3 spans 15 amino acids. Germline V lookup: CDR1 SGHDN, CDR2 FVKESK. Unmatched junction bases numbered 7, after V lost 6 bases and J lost 3 bases.

This clone is labeled as medium-sized (0.01 to 0.1%). CDR3: CSADSRRGAKNIQYF. CDR3 sequence (DNA): TGCAGTGCTGACTCCCGGCGGGGAGCCAAAAACATTCAGTACTTC. This chain uses TRBV20-1 with TRBJ2-4; TRBD2 might be the D (6 bases). The V end lost 5 bases, the J end lost 0 bases, and 14 bases lay between the germline ends. The CDR3 extends over 15 amino acids. The V gene's germline CDR1 is DFQATT and CDR2 SNEGSKA (reference sequence).

The chain combines TRBV30 with TRBJ2-7; D ambiguous. The germline V and J ends were trimmed by 4 bases and 3 bases, with 7 bases remaining between them. CDR1 is GTSNPN and CDR2 is SVGIG in the germline V gene (reference sequence). The CDR3 spans 11 residues. In DNA form, the CDR3 reads TGTGCCTGGACCAAGGGCTACGAGCAGTACTTC. Its protein is CAWTKGYEQYF.

Concerning this clone: The junction departs from germline at one end; a sequencing error may be responsible. V is TRBV7-3 and J is TRBJ2-1, with D uncertain. Per the germline V gene, CDR1 is SGHTA and CDR2 is FQGTGA. CDR3 length equals 15 residues. CDR3 in DNA: TGTGCCAGCAGCTTAGTGGGGAAAAACTACAATGGGCAGTTCTTC. It is translated as CASSLVGKNYNGQFF.

In its sample, this clone was seen many times. The chain is built from TRBV27 and TRBJ2-5; 7 nucleotides line up with TRBD2. CDR1 MNHEY and CDR2 SMNVEV come from the germline V gene (reference sequence). J lost 2 bases, V lost 6 bases, and 9 bases had no gene match. This CDR3 region has 15 residues. In DNA form, the CDR3 reads TGTGCCAGCAGCATCTCTTCCGGGAGGCAAGAGACCCAGTACTTC. Translation: CASSISSGRQETQYF.

Judged by abundance, this clone is medium-sized. The chain is built from TRBV6-1 and TRBJ2-3; D unclear. CDR3 length: 13 amino acids. CDR1 is MNHNS, CDR2 SASEGT, per germline. V was shortened by 6 bases and J by 4 bases, with 11 bases between the two germline ends. The CDR3 is CASSWGSADTQYF. CDR3 DNA sequence: TGTGCCAGCAGCTGGGGTTCGGCAGATACGCAGTATTTT.

The chain links TRBV5-1 to TRBJ2-1, with TRBD2 matching 8 bases. The germline V gene encodes CDR1 SGHRS and CDR2 YFSETQ. The V gene end was trimmed by 4 bases and the J gene end by 0 bases; junction bases not matched to a gene: 3. This CDR3 has 15 residues. The CDR3: CASSISGVSYNEQFF. DNA of the CDR3: TGCGCCAGCAGCATTAGCGGGGTCTCCTACAATGAGCAGTTCTTC.

This clone showed up just a few times. The CDR3 loop is CASSPYRDRPVEQYF. The CDR3 coding sequence is TGTGCCAGCAGTCCATACCGGGACAGGCCGGTCGAGCAGTACTTC. The chain links TRBV28 to TRBJ2-7; the match to TRBD1 covers 8 bases. The CDR3 sequence is 15 residues long. Germline CDR1 and CDR2: MDHEN and SYDVKM. The V segment lost 5 bases and the J segment 6 bases; nucleotides outside the gene matches: 12.

This CDR3 reads CSARDQRAGGERHEQFF. CDR3 in DNA: TGCAGTGCTAGAGATCAGAGGGCAGGGGGGGAAAGGCATGAGCAGTTCTTC. The J gene is TRBJ2-1, the V gene TRBV20-1; D may match TRBD1 or TRBD2 (7 bases each). This CDR3 spans 17 amino acids. Germline CDR1 is DFQATT and CDR2 is SNEGSKA (reference sequence). Trimming removed 0 bases from V and 8 bases from J, with 23 bases in between.

By sample fraction, this clone is medium-sized. J is TRBJ2-1 and V is TRBV5-1; 10 bases map to TRBD1. V lost 0 bases and J lost 10; bases outside the gene matches: 4. CDR3 size: 14 residues. Germline loops: CDR1 SGHRS, CDR2 YFSETQ. The DNA of the CDR3 is TGCGCCAGCAGCTTGGGACAGGGGGCGTTCGAGCAGTTCTTC. Protein: CASSLGQGAFEQFF.

J is TRBJ2-7 and V is TRBV7-9; 7 nucleotides align to TRBD2. The CDR3 sequence is 14 residues long. Germline values: CDR1 SEHNR, CDR2 FQNEAQ (reference sequence). V dropped 5 bases and J dropped 2; count of bases not matched to a gene: 6. CDR3 sequence: CASSAGDGAYEQYF. The CDR3 bases are TGTGCCAGCAGCGCGGGGGACGGGGCCTACGAGCAGTACTTC.

The V gene is TRBV27, the J gene TRBJ2-7; TRBD1 aligns across 10 bases. The CDR3 consists of 15 residues. The V gene's germline CDR1 is MNHEY and CDR2 SMNVEV (reference sequence). J was trimmed by 5 bases and V by 5 bases; bases with no gene match: 9. CDR3 in DNA: TGTGCCAGCAGTCTTCATCCGACAGGGGGCGACGAGCAGTACTTC. Protein sequence: CASSLHPTGGDEQYF.

This chain connects TRBV11-1 to TRBJ2-5; 9 bases map to TRBD2. The trim removed 5 bases at V and 0 bases at J, leaving 19 bases unmatched. CDR3 size: 20 residues. The V gene's germline CDR1 is SGHAT and CDR2 FQDESV (reference sequence). CDR3: CASSNTVVSAGGGYQETQYF. CDR3 bases: TGTGCCAGCAGCAATACGGTGGTCTCGGCGGGAGGGGGGTACCAAGAGACCCAGTACTTC.

This clone was seen more than once but under ten times. The gene calls are TRBV28 and TRBJ2-1; D is unresolved. The ends were cut back, 10 bases at V and 8 bases at J, with 21 bases in the middle. CDR1 and CDR2 (germline): MDHEN, SYDVKM. The CDR3 loop spans 14 amino acids. Written as DNA, the CDR3 is TGTGCCACCCCCCGGGTCCAAATCGCCGATGAGCAGTTCTTC. Protein: CATPRVQIADEQFF.

At least ten counts were recorded for this clone. The identical CDR3 is also encoded by other nucleotide sequences in the sample. V usage is TRBV12-3 or TRBV12-4 and J usage is TRBJ2-2; no reliable D call. This CDR3 has 12 amino acids. Trimming stripped 4 bases from V and 5 bases from J, with 5 bases between. CDR3 sequence (DNA): TGTGCCAGCAGTTATAGGACCGGGGAGCTGTTTTTT. It is translated as CASSYRTGELFF.

The chain links TRBV25-1 to TRBJ1-2; 8 nucleotides line up with TRBD1. Germline V gene sequence: CDR1 MGHDK, CDR2 SYGVNS. Trimming at V came to 6 bases and at J to 6 bases, leaving 12 bases not matched to a gene. The CDR3 is made up of 15 amino acids. The CDR3 DNA is TGTGCCAGCAGGGACAGGGACAGCCCGGTGGATGGCTACACCTTC. Protein sequence: CASRDRDSPVDGYTF.